The sample holds a few counts of the clone carrying this T cell receptor beta chain. The data stem from a study of blood T cell repertoires in COVID-19. Study-level background: There were acute and convalescent COVID-19 samples, and they came from the United States, Italy and Spain. PBMCs, B-cell-depleted T cells, or T cells provided the cDNA or gDNA that made up the material.

The germline gives CDR1 LGHDT, CDR2 YNNKEL (reference sequence). The CDR3 contains 15 residues. Germline trimming cut 2 bases from V and 6 bases from J; bases unmatched to any gene: 3. In the authors' methods: The authors estimated nucleated cell counts from reference gene primer amplification. TCRdb keeps only in-frame clones here, not all; method: immunoSEQ multiplex PCR. D and trimming were read from the DNA, whereas the V and J calls and clone size are those reported in that table. The top ten clones hold roughly 4.2% of a sample with fewer than 90,000 clones, approximately 75% of them seen once.

The origin of this receptor is a woman aged 50 to 60 with acute or convalescent COVID-19. Sequencing input: peripheral blood. This chain joins TRBV3-1 (or the pseudogene TRBV3-2) and TRBJ2-3; TRBD2 aligns across 12 bases. CDR3 loop: CASSQLAGGPDTQYF. The CDR3 DNA reads as TGTGCCAGCAGCCAACTAGCGGGGGGGCCTGATACGCAGTATTTT.